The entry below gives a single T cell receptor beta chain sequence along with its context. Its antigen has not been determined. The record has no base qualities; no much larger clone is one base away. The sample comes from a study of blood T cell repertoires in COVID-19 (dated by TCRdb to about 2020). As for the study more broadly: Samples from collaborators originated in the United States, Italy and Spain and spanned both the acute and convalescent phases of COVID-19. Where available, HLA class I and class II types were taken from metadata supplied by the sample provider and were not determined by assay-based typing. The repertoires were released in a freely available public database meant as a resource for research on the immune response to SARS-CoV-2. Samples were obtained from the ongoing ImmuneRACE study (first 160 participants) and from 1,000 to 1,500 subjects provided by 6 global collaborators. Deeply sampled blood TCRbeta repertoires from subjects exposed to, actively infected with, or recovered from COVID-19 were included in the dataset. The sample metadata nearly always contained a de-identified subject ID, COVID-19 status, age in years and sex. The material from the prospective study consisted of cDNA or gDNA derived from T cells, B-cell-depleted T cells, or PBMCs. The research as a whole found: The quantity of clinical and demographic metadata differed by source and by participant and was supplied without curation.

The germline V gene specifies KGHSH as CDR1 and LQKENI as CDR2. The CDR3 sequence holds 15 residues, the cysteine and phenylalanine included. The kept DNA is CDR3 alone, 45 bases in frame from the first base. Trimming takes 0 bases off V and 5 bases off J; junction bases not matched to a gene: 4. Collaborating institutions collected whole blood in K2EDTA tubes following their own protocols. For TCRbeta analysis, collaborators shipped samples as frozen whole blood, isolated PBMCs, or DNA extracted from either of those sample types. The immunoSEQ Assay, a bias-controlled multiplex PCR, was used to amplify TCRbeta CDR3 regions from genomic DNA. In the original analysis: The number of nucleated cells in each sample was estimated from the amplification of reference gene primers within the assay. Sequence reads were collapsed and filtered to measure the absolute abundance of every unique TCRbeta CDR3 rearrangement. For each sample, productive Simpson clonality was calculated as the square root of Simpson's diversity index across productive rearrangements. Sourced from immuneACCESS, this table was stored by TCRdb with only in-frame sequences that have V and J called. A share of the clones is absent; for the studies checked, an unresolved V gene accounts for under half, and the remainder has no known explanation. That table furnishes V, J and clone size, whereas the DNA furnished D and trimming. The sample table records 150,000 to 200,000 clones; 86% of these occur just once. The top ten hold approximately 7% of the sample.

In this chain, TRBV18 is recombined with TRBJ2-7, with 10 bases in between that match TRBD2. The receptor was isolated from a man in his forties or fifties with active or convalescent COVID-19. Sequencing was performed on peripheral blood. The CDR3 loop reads CASSPPTSGGDEQYF. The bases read TGTGCCAGCTCACCACCGACCAGCGGGGGGGACGAGCAGTACTTC.